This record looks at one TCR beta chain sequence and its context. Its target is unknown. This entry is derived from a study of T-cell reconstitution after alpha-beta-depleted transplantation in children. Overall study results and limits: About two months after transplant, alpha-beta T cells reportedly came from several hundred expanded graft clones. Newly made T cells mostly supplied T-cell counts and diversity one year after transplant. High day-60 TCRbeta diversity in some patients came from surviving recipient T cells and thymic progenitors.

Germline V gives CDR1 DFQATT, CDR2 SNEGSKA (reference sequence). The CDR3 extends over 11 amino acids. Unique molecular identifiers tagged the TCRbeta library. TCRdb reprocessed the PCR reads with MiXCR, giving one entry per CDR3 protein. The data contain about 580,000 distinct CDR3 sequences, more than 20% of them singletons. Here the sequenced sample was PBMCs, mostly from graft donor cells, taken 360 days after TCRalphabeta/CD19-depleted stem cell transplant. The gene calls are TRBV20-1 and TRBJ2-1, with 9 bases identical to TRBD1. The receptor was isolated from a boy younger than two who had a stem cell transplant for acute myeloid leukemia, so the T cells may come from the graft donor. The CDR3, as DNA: TGCGCGGGACAGGGCTACAATGAGCAGTTCTTC. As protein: CAGQGYNEQFF.